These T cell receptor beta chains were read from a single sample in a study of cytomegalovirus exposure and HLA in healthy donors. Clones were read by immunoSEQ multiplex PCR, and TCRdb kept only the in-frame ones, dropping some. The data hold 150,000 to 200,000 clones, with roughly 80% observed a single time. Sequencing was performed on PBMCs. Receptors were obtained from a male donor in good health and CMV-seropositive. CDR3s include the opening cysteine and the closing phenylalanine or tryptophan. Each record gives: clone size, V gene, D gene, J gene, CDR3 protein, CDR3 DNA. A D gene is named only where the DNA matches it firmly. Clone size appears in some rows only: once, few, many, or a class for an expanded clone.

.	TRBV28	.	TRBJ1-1	CASRPHGRTLNTEAFF	TGTGCCAGCAGGCCTCACGGACGGACACTGAACACTGAAGCTTTCTTT
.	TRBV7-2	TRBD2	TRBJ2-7	CASSLGLALSGNEQYF	TGTGCCAGCAGCTTAGGACTAGCTCTGAGCGGGAACGAGCAGTACTTC
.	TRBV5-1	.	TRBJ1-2	CASSLREVDGYTF	TGCGCCAGCAGCTTGCGGGAGGTGGATGGCTACACCTTC
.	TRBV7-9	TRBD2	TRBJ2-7	CASSWRITSGRGIYEQYF	TGTGCCAGCAGCTGGCGGATAACTAGCGGAAGGGGAATCTACGAGCAGTACTTC
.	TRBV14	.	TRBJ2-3	CASSQVLDTQYF	TGTGCCAGCAGCCAGGTACTTGATACGCAGTATTTT
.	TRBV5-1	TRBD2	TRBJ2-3	CASSLGGSADTQYF	TGCGCCAGCAGCTTAGGCGGGAGTGCAGATACGCAGTATTTT
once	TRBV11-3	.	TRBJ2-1	CASSSPGVEQFF	TGTGCCAGCAGCTCCCCGGGAGTCGAGCAGTTCTTC
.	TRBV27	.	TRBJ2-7	CASSPRDSTSYEQYF	TGTGCCAGCAGTCCCCGGGACTCCACCTCCTACGAGCAGTACTTC
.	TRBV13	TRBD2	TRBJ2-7	CASSLVTSGSSYEQYF	TGTGCCAGCAGCTTAGTGACTAGCGGGAGTTCCTACGAGCAGTACTTC
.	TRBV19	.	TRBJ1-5	CASSAGNYNQPQHF	TGTGCCAGTAGTGCGGGCAACTACAATCAGCCCCAGCATTTT